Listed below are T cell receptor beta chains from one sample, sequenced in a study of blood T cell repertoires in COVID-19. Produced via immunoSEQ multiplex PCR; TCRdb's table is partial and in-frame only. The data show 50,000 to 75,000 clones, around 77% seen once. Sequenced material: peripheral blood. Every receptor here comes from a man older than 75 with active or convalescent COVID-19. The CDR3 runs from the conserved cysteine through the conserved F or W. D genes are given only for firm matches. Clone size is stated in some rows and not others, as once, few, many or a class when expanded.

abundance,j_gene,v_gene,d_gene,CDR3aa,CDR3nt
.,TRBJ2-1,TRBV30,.,CAWSPTGSDEQFF,TGTGCCTGGAGTCCTACAGGGAGTGATGAGCAGTTCTTC
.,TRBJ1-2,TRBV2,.,CASSEVQGNYGYTF,TGTGCCAGCAGTGAAGTGCAGGGAAACTATGGCTACACCTTC
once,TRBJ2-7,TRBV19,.,CASSINGFNYEQYF,TGTGCCAGTAGTATCAACGGTTTTAACTACGAGCAGTACTTC
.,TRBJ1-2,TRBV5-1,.,CASSLAVGAGEAGYTF,TGCGCCAGCAGCTTGGCCGTAGGGGCGGGGGAAGCTGGCTACACCTTC
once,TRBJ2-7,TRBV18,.,CASSPGYGQPEDEQYF,TGTGCCAGCTCACCTGGTTATGGGCAGCCTGAAGACGAGCAGTACTTC
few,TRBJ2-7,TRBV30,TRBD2,CAWKVAGGYEQYF,TGTGCCTGGAAAGTAGCGGGAGGCTACGAGCAGTACTTC
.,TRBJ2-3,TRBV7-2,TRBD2,CASSLALAGGFTDTQYF,TGTGCCAGCAGCCTTGCTCTGGCGGGGGGTTTCACAGATACGCAGTATTTT
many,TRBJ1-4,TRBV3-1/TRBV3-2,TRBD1,CASTQGTGNEKLFF,TGTGCCAGCACCCAAGGGACAGGGAATGAAAAACTGTTTTTT
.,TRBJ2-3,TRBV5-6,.,CASSPGRTSTDTQYF,TGTGCCAGCAGCCCCGGTCGGACAAGCACAGATACGCAGTATTTT
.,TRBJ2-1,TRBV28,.,CASSPPGDPYNEQFF,TGTGCCAGCAGTCCCCCGGGAGATCCCTACAATGAGCAGTTCTTC
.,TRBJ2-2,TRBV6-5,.,CASSYDFLINTGELFF,TGTGCCAGCAGTTACGACTTCCTAATTAACACCGGGGAGCTGTTTTTT
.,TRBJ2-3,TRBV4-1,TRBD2,CASRLAVGADTQYF,TGCGCCAGCAGACTAGCGGTTGGGGCAGATACGCAGTATTTT
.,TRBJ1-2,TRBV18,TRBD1,CASVRTGGANGYTF,TGTGCCAGTGTCCGAACAGGGGGCGCGAATGGCTACACCTTC
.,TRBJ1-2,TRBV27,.,CASSFLAGRYGYTF,TGTGCCAGCAGTTTCCTGGCAGGGCGCTATGGCTACACCTTC
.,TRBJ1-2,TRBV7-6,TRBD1,CASSLAGTGRAHGYTF,TGTGCCAGCAGCTTAGCCGGGACAGGGCGAGCGCATGGCTACACCTTC
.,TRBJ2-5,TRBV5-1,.,CASSLSGDQETQYF,TGCGCCAGCAGCTTGTCCGGTGACCAAGAGACCCAGTACTTC
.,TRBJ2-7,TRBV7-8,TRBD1,CASSLVAGGYEQYF,TGTGCCAGCAGCTTAGTAGCAGGGGGCTACGAGCAGTACTTC
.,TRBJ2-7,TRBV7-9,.,CASSSGDTPGYEQYF,TGTGCCAGCAGCTCTGGAGACACCCCAGGGTACGAGCAGTACTTC
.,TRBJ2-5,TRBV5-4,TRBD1,CASSQGTARETQYF,TGTGCCAGCAGCCAGGGGACAGCTCGGGAGACCCAGTACTTC
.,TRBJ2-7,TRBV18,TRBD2,CASSPPPAGGLGRHEQYF,TGTGCCAGCTCACCACCGCCGGCGGGGGGGCTTGGACGTCACGAGCAGTACTTC
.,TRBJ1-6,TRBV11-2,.,CASSFEYNSPLHF,TGTGCCAGCAGCTTTGAGTATAATTCACCCCTCCACTTT
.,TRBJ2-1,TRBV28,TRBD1,CASSSIGVGQGGNEQFF,TGTGCCAGCAGTTCTATTGGGGTTGGACAGGGGGGCAATGAGCAGTTCTTC
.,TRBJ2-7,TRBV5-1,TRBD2,CASSRGLAGGFGSYEQYF,TGCGCCAGCAGTCGTGGACTAGCGGGAGGTTTTGGGTCCTACGAGCAGTACTTC
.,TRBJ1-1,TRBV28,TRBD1,CASRRGQGRLNTEAFF,TGTGCCAGCAGACGAGGACAGGGTCGCCTAAACACTGAAGCTTTCTTT
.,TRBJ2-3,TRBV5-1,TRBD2,CASSFDGGAITDTQYF,TGCGCCAGCAGCTTTGACGGGGGGGCGATCACAGATACGCAGTATTTT
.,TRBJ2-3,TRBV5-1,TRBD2,CASSLGGTSGDTQYF,TGCGCCAGCAGCTTGGGGGGGACTAGCGGAGATACGCAGTATTTT
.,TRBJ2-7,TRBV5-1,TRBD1,CASSLSGTGGAEQYF,TGCGCCAGCAGCTTGTCTGGGACAGGGGGCGCGGAGCAGTACTTC
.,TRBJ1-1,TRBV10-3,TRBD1,CANGQGEDTEAFF,TGTGCCAACGGACAGGGAGAGGACACTGAAGCTTTCTTT
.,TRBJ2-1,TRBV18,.,CASSPAGLGEQFF,TGTGCCAGCTCACCGGCAGGGCTGGGTGAGCAGTTCTTC
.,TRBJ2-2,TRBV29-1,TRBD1,CSVGQGSGELFF,TGCAGCGTCGGACAGGGCTCCGGGGAGCTGTTTTTT
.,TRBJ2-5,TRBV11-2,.,CASSLGGRETQYF,TGTGCCAGCAGCTTAGGGGGCAGGGAGACCCAGTACTTC
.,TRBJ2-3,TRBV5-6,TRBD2,CASSFGAGGHYRDTQYF,TGTGCCAGCAGCTTCGGGGCGGGGGGCCACTATCGAGATACGCAGTATTTT
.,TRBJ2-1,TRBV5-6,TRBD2,CASSQSGRPFF,TGTGCCAGCAGCCAAAGCGGGAGACCGTTCTTC
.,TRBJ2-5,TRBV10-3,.,CAISITGETQYF,TGTGCCATCAGTATTACAGGAGAGACCCAGTACTTC
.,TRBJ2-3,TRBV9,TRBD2,CASSSPGGASRADTQYF,TGTGCCAGCAGCTCTCCCGGGGGGGCAAGTAGGGCAGATACGCAGTATTTT
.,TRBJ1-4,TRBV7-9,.,CASSLAGAREKLFF,TGTGCCAGCAGCTTAGCAGGGGCGAGGGAAAAACTGTTTTTT
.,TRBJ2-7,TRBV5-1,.,CASSKGTAAYEQYF,TGCGCCAGCAGCAAGGGGACTGCAGCCTACGAGCAGTACTTC
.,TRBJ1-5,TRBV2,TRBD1,CASRTDDRVVQPQHF,TGTGCCAGCAGGACGGACGACAGGGTGGTTCAGCCCCAGCATTTT
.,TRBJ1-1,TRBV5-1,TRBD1,CASSSQGPDTEAFF,TGCGCCAGCAGCTCACAGGGGCCGGATACTGAAGCTTTCTTT
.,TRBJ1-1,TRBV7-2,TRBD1,CASSLGTGMNTEAFF,TGTGCCAGCAGCTTAGGGACAGGGATGAACACTGAAGCTTTCTTT
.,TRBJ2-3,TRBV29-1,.,CSVESQGLGGTDTQYF,TGCAGCGTTGAAAGTCAAGGGTTAGGGGGCACAGATACGCAGTATTTT
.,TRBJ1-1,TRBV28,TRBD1,CASSLTGTGFFF,TGTGCCAGCAGTTTAACCGGGACAGGGTTCTTCTTT
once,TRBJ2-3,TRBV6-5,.,CASSQGYSTDTQYF,TGTGCCAGCAGTCAGGGGTATAGCACAGATACGCAGTATTTT
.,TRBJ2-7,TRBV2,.,CASRGLSYEQYF,TGTGCCAGCAGAGGACTATCCTACGAGCAGTACTTC
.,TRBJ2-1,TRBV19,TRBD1,CASSTRQGTSSYNEQFF,TGTGCCAGTAGTACCAGACAGGGGACAAGCTCCTACAATGAGCAGTTCTTC
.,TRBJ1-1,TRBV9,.,CASSVGETEAFF,TGTGCCAGCAGCGTAGGCGAAACTGAAGCTTTCTTT
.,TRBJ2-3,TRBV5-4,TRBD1,CASSLGTGGYGGQYF,TGTGCCAGCAGCTTAGGGACAGGGGGGTATGGGGGGCAGTATTTT
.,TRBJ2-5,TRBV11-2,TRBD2,CASSPGGDIGTQYF,TGTGCCAGCAGCCCGGGAGGGGATATTGGGACCCAGTACTTC
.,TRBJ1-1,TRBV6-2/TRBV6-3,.,CASSSPWRNTEAFF,TGTGCCAGCAGTTCACCTTGGAGGAACACTGAAGCTTTCTTT